This T cell receptor (beta chain) derives from a study of response to subunit inactivated influenza vaccine. Findings and limits, study-wide: Every seasonal influenza vaccination brings in few new T cells, the authors suggested.

Remarks on this clonotype: Its specificity is not known.

TCRdb ran MiXCR on the RT-PCR reads and lists one entry per CDR3 protein. Counted here are around 320,000 distinct CDR3 sequences, around 20% occurring once; the ten biggest clones make up 9% to 12%. CDR3 size: 14 residues. Trimming removed 0 bases from V and 6 bases from J, with 13 bases in between. Germline loops: CDR1 SGHRS, CDR2 YFSETQ. The starting material was PBMCs from blood, obtained less than 22 months after vaccination. The source is a man aged 50 to 75 who received an inactivated influenza vaccine. V usage is TRBV5-1 and J usage is TRBJ2-7; D call uncertain. The CDR3, as DNA: TGCGCCAGCAGCTTGGCCTACTCAGAAGTCGAGCAGTACTTC. Protein: CASSLAYSEVEQYF.